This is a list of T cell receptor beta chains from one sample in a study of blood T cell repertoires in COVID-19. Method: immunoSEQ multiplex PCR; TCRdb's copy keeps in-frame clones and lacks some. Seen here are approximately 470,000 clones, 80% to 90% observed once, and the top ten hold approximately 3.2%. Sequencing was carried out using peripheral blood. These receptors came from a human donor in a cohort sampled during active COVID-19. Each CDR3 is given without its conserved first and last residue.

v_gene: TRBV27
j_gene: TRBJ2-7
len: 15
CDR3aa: ASRQGTSGVGSYEQY

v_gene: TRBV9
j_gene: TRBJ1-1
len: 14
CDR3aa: ASSVLGSEENTEAF

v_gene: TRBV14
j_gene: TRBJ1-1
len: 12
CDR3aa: ASSPRGGHTEAF

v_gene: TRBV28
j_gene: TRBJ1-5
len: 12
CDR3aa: ASRRGRGHQPQH

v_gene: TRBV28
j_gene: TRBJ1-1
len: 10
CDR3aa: ATVGGYTEAF

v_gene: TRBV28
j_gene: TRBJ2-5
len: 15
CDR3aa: ASNSAVTAGFQETQY

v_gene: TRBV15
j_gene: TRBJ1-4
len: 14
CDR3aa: ATNLQGGAGTEKLF

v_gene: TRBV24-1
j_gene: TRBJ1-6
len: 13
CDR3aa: ATSGQGSYNSPLH

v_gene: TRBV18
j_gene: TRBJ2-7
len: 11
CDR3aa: ASSPSQSYEQY

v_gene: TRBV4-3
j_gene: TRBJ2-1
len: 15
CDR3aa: ASSQSLAASSYNEQF

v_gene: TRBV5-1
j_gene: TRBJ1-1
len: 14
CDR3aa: ASSLAFRQMNTEAF

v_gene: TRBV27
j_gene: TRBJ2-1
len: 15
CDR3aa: ASSLSRDRGRQNEQF

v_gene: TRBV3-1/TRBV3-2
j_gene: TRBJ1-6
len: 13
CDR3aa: ASSQGQGMGSPLH

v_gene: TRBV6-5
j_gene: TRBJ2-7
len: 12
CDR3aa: ASRPRDRTYEQY

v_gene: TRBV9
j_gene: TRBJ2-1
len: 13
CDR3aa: ASSVGGGSYNEQF

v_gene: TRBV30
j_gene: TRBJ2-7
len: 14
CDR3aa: AWSALPGATRYEQY

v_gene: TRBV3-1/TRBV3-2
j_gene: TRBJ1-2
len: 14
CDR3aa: ASSQDLVGRSYGYT

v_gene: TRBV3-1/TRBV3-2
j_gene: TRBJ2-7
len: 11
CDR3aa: ASSHRGTYEQY